Included here is one T cell receptor (beta chain) sequence, with context. The antigen is undetermined. The PCR employed 60 Vbeta primers together with 13 Jbeta primers. Profiled with immunoSEQ multiplex PCR; TCRdb holds only in-frame clones, not every one. There are about 140,000 clones in the sample; around 80% occur only once, and about 2% lies in the top ten. This sample stems from a study of cytomegalovirus exposure and HLA in healthy donors. Trimming left V 6 bases short and J 6 bases short, with 12 bases between. Germline lookup yields CDR1 ENHRY and CDR2 SYGVKD. The CDR3 totals 13 residues. The study's findings and limits: An analysis was carried out later, and it reportedly showed fewer N-insertions in an Asian-associated ancestry cluster than the approximately 680-donor mean. Cytomegalovirus status was reportedly diagnosed by the classifier with high specificity and sensitivity. The authors enumerated over 150 TCR beta chains as linked to cytomegalovirus.

The receptor's source is a man between 25 and 39 years old in good health and CMV-seronegative. What was sequenced was PBMCs. The chain combines TRBV10-3 with TRBJ2-1; TRBD2 might be the D (5 bases). The CDR3 nucleotides read TGTGCCATCAGACCTCCTAGCCGCAATGAGCAGTTCTTC. As protein: CAIRPPSRNEQFF.